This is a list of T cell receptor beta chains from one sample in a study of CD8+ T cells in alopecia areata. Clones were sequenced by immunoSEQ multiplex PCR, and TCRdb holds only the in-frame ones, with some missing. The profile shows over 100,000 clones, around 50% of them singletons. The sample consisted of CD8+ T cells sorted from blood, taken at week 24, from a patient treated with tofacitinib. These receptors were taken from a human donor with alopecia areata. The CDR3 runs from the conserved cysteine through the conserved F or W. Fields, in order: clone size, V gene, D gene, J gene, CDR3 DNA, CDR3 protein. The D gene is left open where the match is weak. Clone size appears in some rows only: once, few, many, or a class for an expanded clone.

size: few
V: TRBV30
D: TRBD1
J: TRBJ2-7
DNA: TGTGCCTGGAGTCCGGGACAGGGAAATCACGAGCAGTACTTC
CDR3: CAWSPGQGNHEQYF

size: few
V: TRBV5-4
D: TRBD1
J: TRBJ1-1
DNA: TGTGCCAGCAGCCAAGAGGGGGCATTAACTGAAGCTTTCTTT
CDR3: CASSQEGALTEAFF

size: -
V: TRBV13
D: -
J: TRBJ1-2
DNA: TGTGCCAGCAGCTTGGGACGAGGACGTGGCTACACCTTC
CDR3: CASSLGRGRGYTF

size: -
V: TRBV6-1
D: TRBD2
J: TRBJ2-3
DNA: TGTGCCAGCAGACTCCTAGCGGGGGGGCAAGATACGCAGTATTTT
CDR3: CASRLLAGGQDTQYF

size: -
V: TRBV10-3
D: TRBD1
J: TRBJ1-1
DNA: TGTGCCATCACCCGGGGCGGGACAGAGTCCTATAACACTGAAGCTTTCTTT
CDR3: CAITRGGTESYNTEAFF

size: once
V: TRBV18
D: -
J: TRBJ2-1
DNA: TGTGCCAGCACCCCTTCGGACACTTACAATGAGCAGTTCTTC
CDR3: CASTPSDTYNEQFF

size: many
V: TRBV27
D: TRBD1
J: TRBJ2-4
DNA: TGTGCCAGCAGTCCCCACAGGGGCTCCAAAAACATTCAGTACTTC
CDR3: CASSPHRGSKNIQYF

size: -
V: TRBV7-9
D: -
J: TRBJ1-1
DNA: TGTGCCAGCATATCTGATAACACTGAAGCTTTCTTT
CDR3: CASISDNTEAFF

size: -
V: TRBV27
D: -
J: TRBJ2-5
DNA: TGTGCCAGCAGTTTAATGCCGGCCCAAGAGACCCAGTACTTC
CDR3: CASSLMPAQETQYF

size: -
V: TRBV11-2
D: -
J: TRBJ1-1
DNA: TGTGCCAGCAGCCCCAGGGGTACTCACGGGGATGGTGAAGCTTTCTTT
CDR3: CASSPRGTHGDGEAFF

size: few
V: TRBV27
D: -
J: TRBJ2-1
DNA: TGTGCCAGCAGTTTATCAGCTGGGAGCTCCTACAATGAGCAGTTCTTC
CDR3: CASSLSAGSSYNEQFF

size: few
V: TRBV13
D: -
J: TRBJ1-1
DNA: TGTGCCAGCAGCTTAGGGCGGGGCGGCCCTGAAGCTTTCTTT
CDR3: CASSLGRGGPEAFF

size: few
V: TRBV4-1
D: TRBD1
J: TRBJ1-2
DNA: TGCGCCAGCAGCCAAGGGCAGGGGGGCGGCTACACCTTC
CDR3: CASSQGQGGGYTF

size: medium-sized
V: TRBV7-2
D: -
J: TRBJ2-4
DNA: TGTGCCAGCAGCTTAGGCTGGGGCCTAGTTTCAAACATTCAGTACTTC
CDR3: CASSLGWGLVSNIQYF

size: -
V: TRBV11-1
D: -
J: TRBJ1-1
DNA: TGTGCCAGCAGCTCCGCGTGGAACACTGAAGCTTTCTTT
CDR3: CASSSAWNTEAFF

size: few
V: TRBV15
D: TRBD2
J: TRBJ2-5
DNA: TGTGCCACCAGCAGACCTTTGGGGACTAGCGGGTACCAAGAGACCCAGTACTTC
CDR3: CATSRPLGTSGYQETQYF

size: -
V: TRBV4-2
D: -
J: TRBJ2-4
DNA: TGTGCCAGCAGCCAAGATCCCTCGTCCTACCAGTACTTC
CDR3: CASSQDPSSYQYF

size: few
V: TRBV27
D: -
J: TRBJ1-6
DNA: TGTGCCAACGAAGGGGTATCAAGTAATTCACCCCTCCACTTT
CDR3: CANEGVSSNSPLHF

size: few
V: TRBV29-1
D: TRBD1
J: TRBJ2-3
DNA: TGCAGCGTTGATAATTTGGGGACAGGGGGTTATACGCAGTATTTT
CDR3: CSVDNLGTGGYTQYF

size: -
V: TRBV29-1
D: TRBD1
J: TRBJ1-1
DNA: TGCAGCGCTGGACAGGGCGACATGAACACTGAAGCTTTCTTT
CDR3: CSAGQGDMNTEAFF

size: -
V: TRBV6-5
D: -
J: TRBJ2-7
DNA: TGTGCCAGCAGTCCCGGGAAGGTCAACGAGCAGTACTTC
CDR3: CASSPGKVNEQYF

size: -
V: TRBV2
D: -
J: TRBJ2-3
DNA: TGTGCCAGCAGTGAAGCCTCCGGGGTCACAGATACGCAGTATTTT
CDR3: CASSEASGVTDTQYF

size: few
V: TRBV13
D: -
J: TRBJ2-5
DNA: TGTGCCAGCAGCCACAGATACCAAGAGACCCAGTACTTC
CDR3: CASSHRYQETQYF

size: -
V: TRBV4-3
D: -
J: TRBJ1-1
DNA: TGCGCCAGCAGCCGTCTGGGAATGAACACTGAAGCTTTCTTT
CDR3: CASSRLGMNTEAFF

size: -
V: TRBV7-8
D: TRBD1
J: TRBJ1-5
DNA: TGTGCCAGCAGCTTAGGAATCCCTGGGACAGTCAATCAGCCCCAGCATTTT
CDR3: CASSLGIPGTVNQPQHF

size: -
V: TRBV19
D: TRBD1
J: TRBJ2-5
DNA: TGTGCCAGTAGTGGACAGGGCGACGAGACCCAGTACTTC
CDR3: CASSGQGDETQYF

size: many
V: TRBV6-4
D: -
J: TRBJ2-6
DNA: TGTGCCAGCAGTTACAACTCTGGGGCCAACGTCCTGACTTTC
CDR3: CASSYNSGANVLTF

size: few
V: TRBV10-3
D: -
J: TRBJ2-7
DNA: TGTGCCATCAGTGAGTCGGCCTACGAGCAGTACTTC
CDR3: CAISESAYEQYF